This entry lists 6 T cell receptor beta chains sequenced from one sample in a study of beta chain features in type 1 diabetes. Expressed TCRB transcripts got sequenced, as all isolated RNA was reverse transcribed. The protocol was immunoSEQ multiplex PCR, while the TCRdb copy is restricted to in-frame clones and leaves out a portion. This sample has almost 350,000 clones; less than 9.5% occur once, and the top ten carry more than 0.4%. The sequenced sample consisted of central memory CD4+ T cells from blood. These receptors came from a woman aged 18-30 years in good health.

This chain uses TRBV27 with TRBJ2-1; TRBD1 agrees at 11 bases. CDR3 length: 13 amino acids. Trimming at V came to 7 bases and at J to 10 bases, leaving 6 bases not matched to a gene. Germline CDR1 reads MNHEY; CDR2 reads SMNVEV (reference sequence). The CDR3 loop is CASNGQGAEEQFF. CDR3 nucleotides: TGTGCCAGCAACGGACAGGGGGCTGAAGAGCAGTTCTTC.

A few counts support this clone. The rearrangement links TRBV7-8 to TRBJ1-4; 7 bases match TRBD1. V lost 4 bases, J lost 8 bases, and 7 bases stayed unmatched. Germline V gene sequence: CDR1 SGHVS, CDR2 FQNEAQ. CDR3 length: 14 residues. CDR3: CASSSRTGGEKLFF. DNA for the CDR3: TGTGCCAGCAGCTCAAGGACAGGTGGCGAAAAACTGTTTTTT.

J is TRBJ2-5 and V is TRBV7-8, with 11 nucleotides matching TRBD2. Germline CDR1 and CDR2: SGHVS and FQNEAQ. V lost 4 bases and J lost 5; bases outside the gene matches: 3. The CDR3 totals 14 residues. The CDR3 bases are TGTGCCAGCAGCTACTCTAGCGGGAGGGAGACCCAGTACTTC. Translated, it gives CASSYSSGRETQYF.

A few counts support this clone. The rearrangement joins TRBV7-2 to TRBJ2-7; 10 bases align to TRBD2. V shed 1 base, J shed 10 bases, and the junction held 7 bases outside the gene matches. The length of the CDR3 is 14 residues. The germline V gene has CDR1 SGHTA and CDR2 FQGNSA. Here the CDR3 DNA reads TGTGCCAGCAGCTTAGACTCTAGCGGGGGACTTCAGTACTTC. It is translated as CASSLDSSGGLQYF.

CDR3 sequence: CASSLGGTGVKTQYF. The CDR3 region has the DNA TGTGCCAGCAGCTTAGGAGGGACAGGGGTTAAGACCCAGTACTTC. J is TRBJ2-5 and V is TRBV11-2; 10 bases fit TRBD1. CDR1 is SGHAT, CDR2 FQNNGV, per germline. V dropped 1 base and J dropped 6; count of bases not matched to a gene: 5. The CDR3 runs to 15 residues.

This clone has ten or more counts. The chain uses TRBV7-9 and TRBJ2-3, with D tentatively TRBD1 (6 bases). Per the germline V gene, CDR1 is SEHNR and CDR2 is FQNEAQ (reference sequence). There are 15 residues in the CDR3. Trimming took off 1 base at V and 2 bases at J, with 10 bases between the two ends. As DNA, the CDR3 is TGTGCCAGCAGCTTAGACAGGGCGGACACAGATACGCAGTATTTT. Translation gives CASSLDRADTDTQYF.